Below are 8 T cell receptor beta chains sequenced from a single sample in a study of blood T cell repertoires in COVID-19. Sequenced by immunoSEQ multiplex PCR; TCRdb stores in-frame clones only, minus some. The sample lists about 36,000 clones, 75% to 85% occurring once. Input material: peripheral blood. The receptors were sampled from a human donor in a cohort sampled during active or convalescent COVID-19. The donor label of this sample is uncertain.

This CDR3 reads CATSRAPGQGANEQYF. The CDR3 nucleotides are TGTGCCACCAGCAGGGCCCCGGGACAGGGAGCTAACGAGCAGTACTTC. The chain uses TRBV15 and TRBJ2-7, with TRBD1 matching over 9 bases. The CDR3 totals 16 residues. CDR1 is LNHNV, CDR2 YYDKDF, per germline (reference sequence). The J segment lost 5 bases and the V segment lost 3 bases, leaving 11 bases of the junction unmatched.

This chain joins TRBV19 and TRBJ1-5, with D possibly being TRBD1 (6 bases). The CDR3 contains 12 residues. V was cut by 10 bases and J by 9 bases, with 16 bases left in between. Per the germline V gene, CDR1 is LNHDA and CDR2 is SQIVND (reference sequence). The CDR3 region is CATLQGSGPQHF. The CDR3 nucleotides are TGTGCCACCCTACAGGGCTCTGGGCCCCAGCATTTT.

V is TRBV11-2 and J is TRBJ2-7; TRBD2 is a possible D gene (6 bases). Deletions cut 0 bases from V and 4 bases from J, with 10 bases between. The V gene's germline CDR1 is SGHAT and CDR2 FQNNGV. The CDR3 loop spans 14 amino acids. The CDR3 protein is CASSLERGRYEQYF. In nucleotides, the CDR3 is TGTGCCAGCAGCTTAGAGCGGGGCCGTTACGAGCAGTACTTC.

The chain employs TRBV4-2 and TRBJ2-2, with 9 nucleotides matching TRBD2. The junction had 6 bases not matched to a gene; V was cut back by 4 bases and J by 6 bases. The germline V gene has CDR1 LGHNA and CDR2 YNFKEQ. CDR3 size: 15 residues. The CDR3 sequence is CASSLGSGSAGELFF. The CDR3 DNA follows: TGTGCCAGCAGCCTGGGTAGCGGGAGTGCCGGGGAGCTGTTTTTT.

The chain's CDR3 is CAWSAGGNSPLHF. In nucleotides, the CDR3 is TGTGCCTGGTCAGCGGGGGGGAATTCACCCCTCCACTTT. The chain recombines TRBV30 with TRBJ1-6, with a weak D call TRBD1 (5 bases). Germline V gene sequence: CDR1 GTSNPN, CDR2 SVGIG (reference sequence). Trimming left V 5 bases short and J 7 bases short, with 12 bases between. The CDR3 is 13 amino acids.

This chain uses TRBV24-1 with TRBJ2-1; maybe TRBD2 (6 bases). Per germline, CDR1 KGHDR and CDR2 SFDVKD. Between the trimmed V and J ends, which lost 3 bases and 0 bases, there was a span of 11 bases. The CDR3 extends over 16 amino acids. The CDR3 spells CATSDGDGSSYNEQFF. CDR3 sequence (DNA): TGTGCCACCAGTGATGGGGACGGGAGCTCCTACAATGAGCAGTTCTTC.

The chain combines TRBV6-2 or TRBV6-3 with TRBJ2-7, with D maybe TRBD2 (6 bases). Trimming took off 2 bases at V and 0 bases at J, with 11 bases between the two ends. CDR3 size: 15 residues. CDR1 is MNHEY and CDR2 is SVGEGT in the germline V gene. The CDR3 sequence: CASSYPDGSSYEQYF. The CDR3 DNA sequence: TGTGCCAGCAGTTACCCTGACGGGAGCTCCTACGAGCAGTACTTC.

The table lists this clone with a few counts. V usage is TRBV19 and J usage is TRBJ1-5; 7 bases are a match to TRBD1. CDR1 is LNHDA and CDR2 is SQIVND in the germline V gene (reference sequence). The CDR3 spans 16 residues. The J segment lost 0 bases and the V segment lost 4 bases, leaving 6 bases of the junction unmatched. This chain's CDR3 is CASSRDSTYSNQPQHF. The CDR3 DNA reads TGTGCCAGTAGTAGGGACAGCACCTATAGCAATCAGCCCCAGCATTTT.